The 27 T cell receptor beta chains presented below share a single source sample, sequenced in a study of human T cells and chemical hapten exposure (dated by TCRdb to the early 2020s). The label giving this sample's time point can be read as: patch test 2, 6 weeks after DPC sensitization. What this sample's treatment or condition label stands for: therapeutic diphenylcyclopropenone sensitization with weekly scalp DPC. The library was prepared using RACE. Sequencing was performed on a NextSeq 500. Using fastp at Q25 and MiXCR, TCRdb reprocessed the public reads and kept productive beta chains. Rows with one shared CDR3 protein collapse into an entry with the most common genes and DNA. Counted in this sample were about 70,000 distinct CDR3 sequences; about 8% of them appeared once. Of the sample, approximately 3.7% is held by the ten largest clones. This material consisted of whole blood, taken in connection with sensitization to the hapten diphenylcyclopropenone (DPC). These receptors originate from a woman in her 50s with alopecia areata. Some clones in this sample may be carry-over from other donors' samples.

The chain couples TRBV14 to TRBJ1-2, with D uncertain. The germline gives CDR1 SGHDN, CDR2 FVKESK. The CDR3 is made up of 13 amino acids. The V gene lost 1 base and the J gene lost 4 bases, with 7 bases spanning the gap. The CDR3 spells CASSQGRTYGYTF. The CDR3 region has the DNA TGTGCCAGCAGCCAAGGGAGAACCTATGGCTACACCTTC.

In this sample, this clonotype turned up many times. The CDR3 protein is CSVGWQGPTEAFF. The DNA for the CDR3 is TGCAGCGTTGGTTGGCAGGGGCCCACTGAAGCTTTCTTT. This chain joins TRBV29-1 and TRBJ1-1, with D perhaps TRBD1 (6 bases). Germline V gene sequence: CDR1 SQVTM, CDR2 ANQGSEA. Trimming removed 4 bases from V and 4 bases from J, with 13 bases in between. This CDR3 is 13 amino acids long.

This chain uses TRBV27 with TRBJ2-7; D possibly matches TRBD1 or TRBD2 (5 bases each). V lost 1 base and J lost 1, with 20 bases in between. CDR3 length equals 18 residues. Germline V CDR1 and CDR2: MNHEY, SMNVEV (reference sequence). CDR3: CASSLYGRGLACSYEQYF. DNA for the CDR3: TGTGCCAGCAGTTTATATGGAAGGGGTCTAGCTTGTTCCTACGAGCAGTACTTC.

In its sample, this clonotype was seen many times. The rearrangement links TRBV20-1 to TRBJ1-5; unclear D gene. Germline loops: CDR1 DFQATT, CDR2 SNEGSKA (reference sequence). V was shortened by 1 base and J by 4 bases, with 8 bases between the two germline ends. The CDR3 spans 13 residues. CDR3 protein: CSARGTGNQPQHF. CDR3 nucleotides: TGCAGTGCTAGAGGGACCGGGAATCAGCCCCAGCATTTT.

The sample holds a few counts of this clonotype. The chain joins TRBV11-3 to TRBJ1-6; unclear D gene. Germline CDR1 reads SGHNT; CDR2 reads YENEEA. This CDR3 is built from 12 residues. The V and J ends lost 1 base and 18 bases respectively, with 13 bases between them. Here the CDR3 reads CASSLVVRAHHF. CDR3 in DNA: TGTGCCAGCAGCTTAGTAGTCCGGGCCCACCACTTT.

This clonotype has just a few counts. This chain uses TRBV24-1 with TRBJ2-1; D might be TRBD1 or TRBD2, each matching 6 bases. The CDR3 has 15 residues. The germline V and J ends were trimmed by 5 bases and 2 bases, with 12 bases remaining between them. In germline, CDR1 is KGHDR, CDR2 SFDVKD. CDR3 DNA: TGTGCCACCAGTGGGCTTGGGGGGCCCTACAATGAGCAGTTCTTC. Translation gives CATSGLGGPYNEQFF.

This clonotype was detected many times. The genes are TRBV4-3 and TRBJ2-5; unclear D gene. Germline CDR1 LGHNA, CDR2 YSLEER. There are 16 residues in the CDR3. Trimming removed 0 bases at V and 1 base at J, with 12 bases between. The CDR3 region has the DNA TGCGCCAGCAGCCAAGATATGTCCGAGGCCCAAGAGACCCAGTACTTC. Encoded protein: CASSQDMSEAQETQYF.

This clonotype has only a few counts. This rearrangement joins TRBV6-5 to TRBJ2-1, with D perhaps TRBD2 (5 bases). The CDR3 loop spans 14 amino acids. V dropped 4 bases and J dropped 3 bases, with 10 bases sitting between them. The V gene's germline CDR1 is MNHEY and CDR2 SVGAGI. CDR3 nucleotides: TGTGCCAGCAGTTCCGGAGGAAGCTACAATGAGCAGTTCTTC. Translation: CASSSGGSYNEQFF.

This rearrangement joins TRBV2 to TRBJ1-2, with D possibly matching TRBD1 (5 bases). Looked up from germline, CDR1 is SNHLY and CDR2 is FYNNEI. The CDR3 is 13 residues long. V shed 4 bases and J shed 8 bases, with 14 bases lying between them. CDR3 nucleotide sequence: TGTGCCAGCAGTGGGGGCGGAGCCGGAGGCTACACCTTC. This gives the protein CASSGGGAGGYTF.

This clonotype was recorded many times. J is TRBJ2-2 and V is TRBV24-1; D assignment may be TRBD1 or TRBD2 (5 bases each). CDR3 length: 16 residues. V was trimmed by 7 bases and J by 6 bases, leaving 20 bases between them. In germline, CDR1 is KGHDR, CDR2 SFDVKD. As DNA, the CDR3 is TGTGCCACCAGGAGCAAAGGACACACGGGGCCCGGGGAGCTGTTTTTT. It specifies CATRSKGHTGPGELFF.

This clonotype was seen at least ten times. The chain links TRBV5-1 to TRBJ2-7; TRBD2 matches 13 bases. The junction had 5 bases not matched to a gene; V was cut back by 4 bases and J by 7 bases. This CDR3 has 14 amino acids. Germline V lookup: CDR1 SGHRS, CDR2 YFSETQ. CDR3 nucleotides: TGCGCCAGCAGCCTGGGGACTAGCGGGGCGGAGCAGTACTTC. Translation gives CASSLGTSGAEQYF.

The chain has TRBV4-3 and TRBJ1-1, with unresolved D. Germline V gene lookup returns CDR1 LGHNA and CDR2 YSLEER. Trimming pared 3 bases from V and 0 bases from J, leaving 11 bases between. This CDR3 has 15 residues. The CDR3 sequence: CASSQRDIVNTEAFF. CDR3 sequence (DNA): TGCGCCAGCAGCCAGAGAGACATAGTGAACACTGAAGCTTTCTTT.

This clonotype showed up many times. The rearrangement uses TRBV7-2 and TRBJ1-5; possible D gene TRBD1, 5 bases. V was pared by 3 bases and J by 1 base, with 10 bases between. The CDR3 covers 15 residues. In germline, CDR1 is SGHTA, CDR2 FQGNSA. CDR3 sequence: CASSFDPGSNQPQHF. In DNA form, the CDR3 reads TGTGCCAGCAGCTTTGATCCAGGGAGCAATCAGCCCCAGCATTTT.

This clonotype was seen just once. The V gene is TRBV27, the J gene TRBJ1-2; possibly TRBD1 for D (6 bases). V lost 8 bases, J lost 5 bases, and 15 bases lay in between. This CDR3 contains 13 residues. Looked up from germline, CDR1 is MNHEY and CDR2 is SMNVEV (reference sequence). DNA for the CDR3: TGTGCCAGCCAAAAAGGGGGGAATTATGGCTACACCTTC. Its protein is CASQKGGNYGYTF.

This clonotype has just a few counts. V is TRBV4-1 and J is TRBJ2-3, with 13 nucleotides matching TRBD2. Trimming removed 4 bases from V and 4 bases from J; junction bases left unmatched: 2. This CDR3 region has 15 residues. Germline CDR1 and CDR2: MGHRA and YSYEKL. CDR3 sequence (DNA): TGCGCCAGCAGCCGACTAGCGGGAGGCGCAGATACGCAGTATTTT. Amino acid sequence: CASSRLAGGADTQYF.

This clonotype was counted at least ten times. This chain connects TRBV20-1 to TRBJ2-1, with D possibly matching TRBD2 (5 bases). Germline values: CDR1 DFQATT, CDR2 SNEGSKA (reference sequence). The CDR3 is made up of 12 amino acids. V was shortened by 6 bases and J by 7 bases, with 13 bases between the two germline ends. The CDR3 DNA reads TGCAGTGCCCCGAAGACTATTAATGAGCAGTTCTTC. Its protein is CSAPKTINEQFF.

The chain combines TRBV5-6 with TRBJ2-1; the match to TRBD2 covers 12 bases. Germline trimming cut 1 base from V and 4 bases from J; bases unmatched to any gene: 3. The CDR3 contains 16 residues. In germline, CDR1 is SGHDT, CDR2 YYEEEE. CDR3 protein: CASSLSLAGGYNEQFF. In DNA form, the CDR3 reads TGTGCCAGCAGCTTGTCCCTAGCGGGGGGGTACAATGAGCAGTTCTTC.

The chain couples TRBV6-1 to TRBJ1-1; D remains unclear. The V end lost 2 bases, the J end lost 1 base, and 11 bases lay between the germline ends. CDR3 size: 15 residues. Per the germline V gene, CDR1 is MNHNS and CDR2 is SASEGT. This CDR3 is CASSETRLPNTEAFF. The CDR3 region has the DNA TGTGCCAGCAGTGAAACGAGACTCCCGAACACTGAAGCTTTCTTT.

This clonotype was seen a handful of times. V and J are TRBV11-2 and TRBJ2-2, with unresolved D. This CDR3 region has 14 residues. Germline V gives CDR1 SGHAT, CDR2 FQNNGV. V gave up 5 bases and J gave up 6 bases, with 13 bases separating them. CDR3 coding DNA: TGTGCCAGCAGCCCGGGTGTTAACGCCGGGGAGCTGTTTTTT. Protein: CASSPGVNAGELFF. Based on the CDR3 plus reference TRBV11-2 and TRBJ2-2, the full variable domain is EAGVAQSPRYKIIEKRQSVAFWCNPISGHATLYWYQQILGQGPKLLIQFQNNGVVDDSQLPKDRFSAERLKGVDSTLKIQPAKLEDSAVYLCASSPGVNAGELFFGEGSRLTVL.

This clonotype has a handful of counts. The chain couples TRBV7-2 to TRBJ2-5; 8 bases align to TRBD2. The CDR3 has 15 amino acids. Trimming at V came to 6 bases and at J to 6 bases, leaving 12 bases not matched to a gene. Germline CDR1 reads SGHTA; CDR2 reads FQGNSA. This CDR3 is CASRQKPGGPQTQYF. In DNA form, the CDR3 reads TGTGCCAGCAGACAAAAACCGGGGGGGCCCCAGACCCAGTACTTC.

This clonotype was counted only a few times. The gene calls are TRBV20-1 and TRBJ2-7; D remains unclear. V gave up 1 base and J gave up 0 bases, with 7 bases separating them. CDR1 is DFQATT and CDR2 is SNEGSKA in the germline V gene (reference sequence). The CDR3 extends over 13 amino acids. The CDR3 loop is CSARGQDSYEQYF. CDR3 in DNA: TGCAGTGCTAGAGGGCAGGACTCCTACGAGCAGTACTTC.

There are many counts of this clonotype. The V call is TRBV20-1, the J call TRBJ1-5, with TRBD1 as a possible D gene (6 bases). CDR1 and CDR2 from the germline V gene are DFQATT and SNEGSKA (reference sequence). V shed 6 bases and J shed 5 bases, with 17 bases lying between them. The CDR3 has 14 amino acids. The chain's CDR3 is CSAAKGGSDQPQHF. CDR3 nucleotide sequence: TGCAGTGCGGCAAAGGGGGGTTCCGATCAGCCCCAGCATTTT.

V usage is TRBV29-1 and J usage is TRBJ2-3; D is ambiguous. The germline CDR1 and CDR2 sequences are SQVTM and ANQGSEA. With 8 bases removed from V and 2 bases from J, the gap between germline ends came to 11 bases. CDR3 length: 12 residues. The CDR3 spells CSLEDPTDTQYF. As DNA, the CDR3 is TGCAGCCTCGAGGACCCCACAGATACGCAGTATTTT.

The rearrangement uses TRBV10-3 and TRBJ2-3; D unclear. This CDR3 spans 13 amino acids. Germline CDR1 ENHRY, CDR2 SYGVKD. The ends were cut back, 2 bases at V and 14 bases at J, with 17 bases in the middle. The CDR3 loop is CAISERTDTKWYF. In DNA form, the CDR3 reads TGTGCCATCAGTGAGCGGACCGACACCAAGTGGTATTTT.

V is TRBV28 and J is TRBJ2-3; possibly TRBD1 for D (6 bases). CDR1 MDHEN and CDR2 SYDVKM come from the germline V gene. V was trimmed by 6 bases and J by 4 bases, leaving 11 bases between them. There are 13 residues in the CDR3. The CDR3 reads CASSPGQSDTQYF. As DNA, the CDR3 is TGTGCCAGCAGCCCAGGACAGTCAGATACGCAGTATTTT.

A word on this clonotype: This may be a read error, as it is one base from a much larger clone. This sequence joins TRBV28 and TRBJ1-1; TRBD1 is a possible D gene (6 bases). This CDR3 spans 12 amino acids. Germline CDR1 and CDR2: MDHEN and SYDVKM. The DNA of the CDR3 is TGTGCCAACAGTCTCGGACAGACTGAAGCTTTCTTT. Translation gives CANSLGQTEAFF.

The V call is TRBV4-1, the J call TRBJ2-7; D may be TRBD1 or TRBD2 (6 bases each). Looked up from germline, CDR1 is MGHRA and CDR2 is YSYEKL. The CDR3 contains 13 residues. V was pared by 0 bases and J by 5 bases, with 8 bases between. The chain's CDR3 is CASSQERGDEQYF. The CDR3 nucleotides are TGCGCCAGCAGCCAAGAGAGGGGGGACGAGCAGTACTTC.